A single sample gave rise to the 9 T cell receptor beta chains below, sequenced in a study of cytomegalovirus exposure and HLA in healthy donors. Clones were sequenced by immunoSEQ multiplex PCR, and TCRdb holds only the in-frame ones, with some missing. The sample lists some 80,000 clones, 95% to 96% occurring once. Sequencing was carried out using PBMCs. These receptor sequences come from a woman younger than 35 in good health and CMV-seronegative.

This clone was observed once. The chain recombines TRBV9 with TRBJ1-2, with D possibly being TRBD1 (5 bases). Deletions cut 0 bases from V and 4 bases from J, with 7 bases between. CDR3 length: 13 residues. CDR1 and CDR2 from the germline V gene are SGDLS and YYNGEE. In nucleotides, the CDR3 is TGTGCCAGCAGCGTAGGGGGCCCCTATGGCTACACCTTC. Encoded protein: CASSVGGPYGYTF.

The chain combines TRBV9 with TRBJ1-1; 7 bases agree with TRBD1. The CDR3 extends over 19 amino acids. Trimming at V came to 0 bases and at J to 1 base, leaving 15 bases not matched to a gene. CDR1 SGDLS and CDR2 YYNGEE come from the germline V gene. CDR3 in amino acids: CASSVAIERRDSQNTEAFF. CDR3 bases: TGTGCCAGCAGCGTAGCGATAGAGAGACGGGACAGCCAGAACACTGAAGCTTTCTTT.

This sequence joins TRBV11-2 and TRBJ2-1; 10 nucleotides agree with TRBD2. V shed 1 base and J 9 bases; nucleotides not matched to a gene: 9. Per germline, CDR1 SGHAT and CDR2 FQNNGV. The CDR3 is made up of 16 amino acids. Here the CDR3 DNA reads TGTGCCAGCAGCTTAGGGGGCCTAGCGGGAGTTAGTGAGCAGTTCTTC. It encodes CASSLGGLAGVSEQFF. Full variable domain (outside the CDR3, taken from reference TRBV11-2 and TRBJ2-1): EAGVAQSPRYKIIEKRQSVAFWCNPISGHATLYWYQQILGQGPKLLIQFQNNGVVDDSQLPKDRFSAERLKGVDSTLKIQPAKLEDSAVYLCASSLGGLAGVSEQFFGPGTRLTVL.

The chain carries TRBV27 and TRBJ2-1, with a possible D match to TRBD2 (5 bases). V lost 3 bases and J 2 bases, leaving 14 bases between the germline ends. The CDR3 has 16 residues. Germline V gives CDR1 MNHEY, CDR2 SMNVEV (reference sequence). The DNA for the CDR3 is TGTGCCAGCAGTTTTGGTGGGAGCCTCACCTACAATGAGCAGTTCTTC. Translated, it gives CASSFGGSLTYNEQFF.

This sequence joins TRBV29-1 and TRBJ1-1; 7 nucleotides agree with TRBD1. CDR3 size: 13 residues. CDR1 is SQVTM, CDR2 ANQGSEA, per germline. With V trimmed by 6 bases and J by 1 base, 5 bases remained unmatched. This CDR3 is CSVNQGGNTEAFF. CDR3 DNA sequence: TGCAGCGTGAACCAGGGGGGGAACACTGAAGCTTTCTTT.

The chain has TRBV20-1 and TRBJ2-7; D is unresolved. Trimming shortened V by 5 bases and J by 8 bases, and 13 bases separated the two germline ends. CDR3 length: 11 residues. Looked up from germline, CDR1 is DFQATT and CDR2 is SNEGSKA (reference sequence). As DNA, the CDR3 is TGCAGTGCTCCCCTCGGTTTCAAGCAGTACTTC. Residues: CSAPLGFKQYF.

The V and J genes are TRBV5-1 and TRBJ2-2; 14 bases map to TRBD2. V gave up 0 bases and J gave up 4 bases; unmatched junction bases: 5. The CDR3 totals 18 residues. Germline V lookup: CDR1 SGHRS, CDR2 YFSETQ. CDR3 in amino acids: CASSLGLAGGPVTGELFF. The CDR3 DNA sequence: TGCGCCAGCAGCTTGGGACTAGCGGGAGGGCCGGTCACCGGGGAGCTGTTTTTT.

The chain combines TRBV28 with TRBJ2-3; TRBD1 matches 8 bases. J was trimmed by 4 bases and V by 4 bases; bases with no gene match: 7. The CDR3 consists of 15 residues. Germline V gives CDR1 MDHEN, CDR2 SYDVKM. The DNA for the CDR3 is TGTGCCAGCAGTTCCCCCGGACAGGGTTCAGATACGCAGTATTTT. Its translation is CASSSPGQGSDTQYF. The full variable domain, its missing parts supplied by reference TRBV28 and TRBJ2-3, is DVKVTQSSRYLVKRTGEKVFLECVQDMDHENMFWYRQDPGLGLRLIYFSYDVKMKEKGDIPEGYSVSREKKERFSLILESASTNQTSMYLCASSSPGQGSDTQYFGPGTRLTVL.

V usage is TRBV10-3 and J usage is TRBJ2-7; TRBD1 aligns across 9 bases. The CDR3 covers 15 residues. With 4 bases clipped from V and 5 bases from J, the junction kept 9 bases outside the gene matches. The germline gives CDR1 ENHRY, CDR2 SYGVKD. CDR3 nucleotide sequence: TGTGCCATCAGTGCAGGGACAGGGATCGGGCACGAGCAGTACTTC. Amino acid sequence: CAISAGTGIGHEQYF.